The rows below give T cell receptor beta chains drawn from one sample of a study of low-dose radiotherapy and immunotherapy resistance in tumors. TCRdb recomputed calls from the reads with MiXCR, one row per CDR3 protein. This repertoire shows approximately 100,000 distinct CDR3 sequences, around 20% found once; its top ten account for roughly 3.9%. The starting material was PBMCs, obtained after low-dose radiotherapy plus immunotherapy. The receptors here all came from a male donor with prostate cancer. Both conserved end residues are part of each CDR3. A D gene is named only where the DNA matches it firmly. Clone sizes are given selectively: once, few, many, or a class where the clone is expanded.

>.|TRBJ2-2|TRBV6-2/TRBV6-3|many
TGTGCCAGCAGTCCTTCTGGGGGCACCGGGGAGCTGTTTTTT
CASSPSGGTGELFF
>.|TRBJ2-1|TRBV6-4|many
TGTGCCAGCAGTGCACTCGCGAGCAATGAGCAGTTCTTC
CASSALASNEQFF
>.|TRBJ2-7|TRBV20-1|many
TGCAGTGCTAGAGATCTAATAGGGAACGAGCAGTACTTC
CSARDLIGNEQYF
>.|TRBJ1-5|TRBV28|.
TGTGCCAGCAGGTACCGGGACCACCAAGGGAATCAGCCCCAGCATTTT
CASRYRDHQGNQPQHF
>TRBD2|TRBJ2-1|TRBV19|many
TGTGCCAGTAATGGCGGGGGGTTTAGTGAGCAGTTCTTC
CASNGGGFSEQFF
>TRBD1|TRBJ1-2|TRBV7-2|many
TGTGCCAGCAGCCTGACAGGGACGAACTATGGCTACACCTTC
CASSLTGTNYGYTF
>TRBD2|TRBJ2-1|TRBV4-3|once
TGCGCCAGCAGCCAAGAAGGTGGGAGGGCCGAGTCCTACAATGAGCAGTTCTTC
CASSQEGGRAESYNEQFF
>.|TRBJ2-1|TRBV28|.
TGTGCCAGCAGTTTAAATGGTCCCGGGGGTAGGCAGTTCTTC
CASSLNGPGGRQFF
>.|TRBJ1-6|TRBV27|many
TGTGCCAGCAGTTTTCGGGACGGGAGCTCCTATAATTCACCCCTCCACTTT
CASSFRDGSSYNSPLHF
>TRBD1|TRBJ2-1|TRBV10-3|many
TGTGCCACCTCACCCTCCTGGGGCACAGGGGCTGATGAGCAGTTCTTC
CATSPSWGTGADEQFF
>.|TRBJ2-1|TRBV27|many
TGTGCCAGCAGCTACGACTCTTGGGGTGAGCAGTTCTTC
CASSYDSWGEQFF
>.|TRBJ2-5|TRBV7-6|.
TGTGCCAGCACTACTACCGGGGGAGCCGGGGGAGAGACCCAGTACTTC
CASTTTGGAGGETQYF
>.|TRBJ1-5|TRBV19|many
TGTGCCAGTAGCACCTCCACGGGGGGTGGCTATCAGCCCCAGCATTTT
CASSTSTGGGYQPQHF
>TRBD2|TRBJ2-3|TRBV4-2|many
TGTGCCAGCAGCCAAGGTAGCGGGGATACGCAGTATTTT
CASSQGSGDTQYF
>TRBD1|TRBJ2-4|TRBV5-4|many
TGTGCCAGCAGCCCGACCCGGGACAGGGGGGGCATTCAGTACTTC
CASSPTRDRGGIQYF
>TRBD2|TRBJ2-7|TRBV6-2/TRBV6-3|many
TGTGCCAGCACCCCAAACCGCGGGGGGACCGAGCAGTACTTC
CASTPNRGGTEQYF
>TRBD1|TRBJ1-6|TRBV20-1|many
TGCAGTGCTAGAGATCGGGGGACAGGAAGTCCACCCCTCCACTTT
CSARDRGTGSPPLHF
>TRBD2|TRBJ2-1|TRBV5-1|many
TGCGCCAGCAGCCTAGGGACTAGCGGGGTCTCTTACAATGAGCAGTTCTTC
CASSLGTSGVSYNEQFF
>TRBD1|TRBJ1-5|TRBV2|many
TGTGCCAGCAGCGAGGCGGGACAGGGTGCGGATCAGCCCCAGCATTTT
CASSEAGQGADQPQHF
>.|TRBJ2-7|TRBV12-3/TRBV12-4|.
TGTGCCAGCAGTTCCTCGGGACAACCCGACGAGCAGTACTTC
CASSSSGQPDEQYF
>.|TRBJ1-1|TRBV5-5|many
TGTGCCAGCAGCTTGTTGGGGGCGCTAGGGAACACTGAAGCTTTCTTT
CASSLLGALGNTEAFF
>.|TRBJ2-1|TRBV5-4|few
TGTGCCAGCAGCTTGCCGGGACATACCTACAATGAGCAGTTCTTC
CASSLPGHTYNEQFF
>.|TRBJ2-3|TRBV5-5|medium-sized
TGTGCCAGCAGCTGGCTGGAAGATACGCAGTATTTT
CASSWLEDTQYF
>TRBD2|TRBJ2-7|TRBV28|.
TGTGCCAGCAGTTCCCGACTAGCGGGAGTAGGCGAGCAGTACTTC
CASSSRLAGVGEQYF
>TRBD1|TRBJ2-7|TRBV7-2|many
TGTGCCAGCAGCTTAGGGGGACAGGGCTACGAGCAGTACTTC
CASSLGGQGYEQYF
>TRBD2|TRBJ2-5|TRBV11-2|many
TGTGCCAGCAGCTTTACGGACGGGGGGGCATTGTGGAAGACCCAGTACTTC
CASSFTDGGALWKTQYF